This T cell receptor (beta chain) appears in the sequencing data of a study of T cell repertoires in cytomegalovirus infection. About the study: Based on public TCR beta signatures, there were indications of CMV infection and of a matching HLA type. Study findings and constraints: Cumulated frequencies of public TCR beta families served to identify carriers of CMV plus the relevant HLA. Ex vivo responses were dominated by HLA-C-restricted CMV-specific TCR beta clonotypes.

A word on this clonotype: The target antigen is unknown.

TCRdb reprocessed the reads via MiXCR and lists one record per CDR3 protein. Among about 740,000 distinct CDR3 sequences listed, 35% were seen once. Sequenced input: PBMCs. This clonotype originated in a human donor in good health (CMV status not recorded). Some clones in this sample may be carry-over from other donors' samples.

The CDR3 DNA sequence: TGCGCCAGCAGCCTGGGACAGAGAGTCACAGATACGCAGTATTTT. Translating it yields CASSLGQRVTDTQYF. This chain connects TRBV4-1 to TRBJ2-3; 7 bases are shared with TRBD1. This CDR3 region has 15 residues. J lost 2 bases, V lost 4 bases, and 6 bases had no gene match. CDR1 MGHRA and CDR2 YSYEKL come from the germline V gene.